These 9 T cell receptor beta chains originate from one sample sequenced in a study of pediatric ulcerative colitis. Profiled with immunoSEQ multiplex PCR; TCRdb holds only in-frame clones, not every one. This sample has about 64,000 clones, with more than 60% found just once. Sequencing was carried out using blood. The receptors were gathered from a boy between 10 and 17 years old with moderate ulcerative colitis.

The V call is TRBV5-1, the J call TRBJ1-5, with D uncertain. CDR1 and CDR2 (germline): SGHRS, YFSETQ. Trimming stripped 5 bases from V and 2 bases from J, with 8 bases between. This CDR3 is 13 amino acids long. Here the CDR3 reads CASRSEGNQPQHF. The CDR3 bases are TGCGCCAGCAGATCAGAAGGCAATCAGCCCCAGCATTTT.

This chain joins TRBV7-2 and TRBJ2-3, with D unresolved. The CDR3 contains 11 residues. Germline CDR1 reads SGHTA; CDR2 reads FQGNSA. V was cut by 5 bases and J by 5 bases, with 5 bases left in between. CDR3 region: CASSARDTQYF. As DNA, the CDR3 is TGTGCCAGCAGCGCCAGAGATACGCAGTATTTT.

The genes are TRBV27 and TRBJ1-3; D ambiguous. CDR3 length: 13 amino acids. CDR1 and CDR2 (germline): MNHEY, SMNVEV (reference sequence). Trimming took off 7 bases at V and 1 base at J, with 8 bases between the two ends. CDR3 in amino acids: CASMKGSGNTIYF. Written as DNA, the CDR3 is TGTGCCAGCATGAAGGGATCTGGAAACACCATATATTTT.

CDR3 region: CASSRRLAGGRETGELFF. As DNA, the CDR3 is TGCGCCAGCAGCCGACGACTAGCGGGAGGGCGCGAAACCGGGGAGCTGTTTTTT. This chain links TRBV4-3 with TRBJ2-2; 14 nucleotides match TRBD2. The CDR3 runs to 18 residues. Per the germline V gene, CDR1 is LGHNA and CDR2 is YSLEER. V shed 4 bases, J shed 5 bases, and the junction held 9 bases outside the gene matches.

DNA of the CDR3: TGCGCCAGCAGCCAAAGGGAAGAGTCGGGAGGCTACACCTTC. Translating gives CASSQREESGGYTF. This chain connects TRBV4-1 to TRBJ1-2; D is ambiguous. The germline V gene has CDR1 MGHRA and CDR2 YSYEKL. The ends were cut back, 2 bases at V and 8 bases at J, with 15 bases in the middle. The CDR3 covers 14 residues.

The chain carries TRBV7-9 and TRBJ1-1, with a tentative D call TRBD1 (6 bases). Trimming removed 0 bases from V and 3 bases from J, with 11 bases in between. This CDR3 region has 15 residues. CDR1 SEHNR and CDR2 FQNEAQ come from the germline V gene (reference sequence). CDR3 in amino acids: CASSLAQGRDTEAFF. As DNA, the CDR3 is TGTGCCAGCAGCTTAGCGCAGGGGCGGGACACTGAAGCTTTCTTT.

V gene TRBV4-2 combines with J gene TRBJ1-5; unclear D gene. The V end lost 1 base, the J end lost 3 bases, and 7 bases lay between the germline ends. The V gene's germline CDR1 is LGHNA and CDR2 YNFKEQ. The CDR3 runs 14 residues. CDR3 nucleotide sequence: TGTGCCAGCAGCCAAGGGGAGTACAATCAGCCCCAGCATTTT. Protein: CASSQGEYNQPQHF.

This chain connects TRBV9 to TRBJ1-2, with no clear D. Trimming removed 2 bases at V and 4 bases at J, with 12 bases between. CDR1 SGDLS and CDR2 YYNGEE come from the germline V gene. The CDR3 is 14 amino acids. The CDR3 spells CASSVGPGSYGYTF. The CDR3 coding sequence is TGTGCCAGCAGCGTCGGACCGGGCTCCTATGGCTACACCTTC.

The J gene is TRBJ1-5, the V gene TRBV6-5; D call uncertain. CDR1 MNHEY and CDR2 SVGAGI come from the germline V gene. V lost 6 bases to trimming and J lost 7 bases, with 19 bases between them. The CDR3 totals 15 residues. Here the CDR3 reads CASSRRFRVGQPQHF. The CDR3 nucleotides read TGTGCCAGCAGCCGGCGATTCCGGGTTGGACAGCCCCAGCATTTT.